Shown below are 13 T cell receptor beta chains from a single sample sequenced in a study of blood T cell repertoires in COVID-19. This table comes from immunoSEQ multiplex PCR, and its TCRdb copy is limited to in-frame clones, with some not included. The sample carries 90,000 to 120,000 clones, more than 75% recorded once. Sequenced sample: peripheral blood. The receptor set was obtained from a man in his forties or fifties with acute or convalescent COVID-19.

V and J are TRBV11-3 and TRBJ2-3, with 9 bases fitting TRBD2. V was clipped by 4 bases and J by 0 bases; unmatched bases: 5. There are 16 residues in the CDR3. Germline CDR1 is SGHNT and CDR2 is YENEEA. CDR3 bases: TGTGCCAGCAGCTCTGGACTAGCGAGTAGCACAGATACGCAGTATTTT. Protein sequence: CASSSGLASSTDTQYF.

This clone was picked up a small number of times. This sequence joins TRBV29-1 and TRBJ2-2; 7 nucleotides align to TRBD2. Germline trimming cut 4 bases from V and 7 bases from J; bases unmatched to any gene: 6. Germline CDR1 is SQVTM and CDR2 is ANQGSEA. The CDR3 has 13 amino acids. CDR3 protein: CSVAVAGDGELFF. The CDR3 DNA follows: TGCAGCGTTGCGGTAGCGGGCGACGGGGAGCTGTTTTTT.

The rearrangement joins TRBV5-1 to TRBJ2-2; 9 bases align to TRBD2. The CDR3 extends over 12 amino acids. V was pared by 8 bases and J by 7 bases, with 3 bases of the junction left unmatched. Germline lookup yields CDR1 SGHRS and CDR2 YFSETQ. CDR3 residues: CASSGSFGELFF. The CDR3 bases are TGCGCCAGTAGCGGGAGTTTCGGGGAGCTGTTTTTT.

The chain carries TRBV9 and TRBJ2-1, with 9 bases aligning to TRBD2. With 4 bases clipped from V and 4 bases from J, the junction kept 6 bases outside the gene matches. This CDR3 contains 15 residues. Germline CDR1 and CDR2: SGDLS and YYNGEE. DNA for the CDR3: TGTGCCAGCAGCAATCGACTAGCGGAGTACAATGAGCAGTTCTTC. It codes for CASSNRLAEYNEQFF.

V usage is TRBV7-9 and J usage is TRBJ1-3; 8 bases map to TRBD1. There are 14 residues in the CDR3. With 5 bases clipped from V and 3 bases from J, the junction kept 3 bases outside the gene matches. CDR1 is SEHNR, CDR2 FQNEAQ, per germline (reference sequence). CDR3 loop: CASSRGQGGNTIYF. The CDR3 DNA reads as TGTGCCAGCAGCCGCGGACAGGGTGGAAACACCATATATTTT.

The chain carries TRBV28 and TRBJ1-2; D remains ambiguous. The CDR3 runs to 13 residues. Germline loops: CDR1 MDHEN, CDR2 SYDVKM. V was trimmed by 5 bases and J by 0 bases, leaving 7 bases between them. The CDR3 DNA reads as TGTGCCAGCAGTCCGACATCTAACTATGGCTACACCTTC. It is translated as CASSPTSNYGYTF.

The V and J genes are TRBV19 and TRBJ1-4; D gene ambiguous. Trimming shortened V by 1 base and J by 8 bases, and 17 bases separated the two germline ends. The CDR3 totals 16 residues. Germline V lookup: CDR1 LNHDA, CDR2 SQIVND (reference sequence). CDR3 residues: CASSIGRRASGEKLFF. Here the CDR3 DNA reads TGTGCCAGTAGTATAGGAAGGAGGGCCTCAGGAGAAAAACTGTTTTTT. The variable domain in full, completed from reference TRBV19 and TRBJ1-4, reads DGGITQSPKYLFRKEGQNVTLSCEQNLNHDAMYWYRQDPGQGLRLIYYSQIVNDFQKGDIAEGYSVSREKKESFPLTVTSAQKNPTAFYLCASSIGRRASGEKLFFGSGTQLSVL.

V gene TRBV29-1 combines with J gene TRBJ1-3, with D perhaps matching TRBD1 (5 bases). This CDR3 region has 14 residues. Trimming took off 7 bases at V and 7 bases at J, with 20 bases between the two ends. Germline V gene lookup returns CDR1 SQVTM and CDR2 ANQGSEA. The CDR3 loop is CSGRTPGSANTIYF. For the CDR3, the DNA is TGCAGCGGTAGAACACCAGGGTCCGCGAACACCATATATTTT.

The CDR3 region is CASSVSGSGPHNEQFF. For the CDR3, the DNA is TGTGCCAGCAGCGTATCCGGTAGCGGGCCCCACAATGAGCAGTTCTTC. The gene calls are TRBV9 and TRBJ2-1; 7 bases line up with TRBD2. J lost 5 bases, V lost 1 base, and 9 bases had no gene match. The CDR3 sequence is 16 residues long. The germline V gene encodes CDR1 SGDLS and CDR2 YYNGEE.

The chain uses TRBV15 and TRBJ1-2, with 10 bases lining up with TRBD1. Germline V CDR1 and CDR2: LNHNV, YYDKDF (reference sequence). The V gene end was trimmed by 5 bases and the J gene end by 6 bases; junction bases not matched to a gene: 3. This CDR3 has 13 residues. The CDR3 here is CATSGGTGDGYTF. The CDR3 DNA sequence: TGTGCCACCAGCGGTGGGACAGGGGATGGCTACACCTTC.

This clone has a single count. This chain joins TRBV4-2 and TRBJ2-7; D is unresolved. The V and J ends lost 4 bases and 0 bases respectively, with 10 bases between them. The CDR3 covers 14 residues. CDR1 is LGHNA and CDR2 is YNFKEQ in the germline V gene. The CDR3 DNA reads TGTGCCAGCAGCCCAGCGCAGAGCTCCTACGAGCAGTACTTC. Amino acid sequence: CASSPAQSSYEQYF.

V and J are TRBV20-1 and TRBJ2-7, with a possible D match to TRBD1 (5 bases). The CDR3 sequence is 11 residues long. The germline CDR1 and CDR2 sequences are DFQATT and SNEGSKA (reference sequence). V was cut by 8 bases and J by 3 bases, with 11 bases left in between. CDR3 sequence reads: CSTATVYEQYF. DNA of the CDR3: TGCAGTACCGCGACAGTCTACGAGCAGTACTTC.

The gene calls are TRBV6-5 and TRBJ2-7; 15 bases are a match to TRBD2. CDR1 and CDR2 (germline): MNHEY, SVGAGI. V was clipped by 4 bases and J by 3 bases; unmatched bases: 1. The CDR3 runs 15 residues. The CDR3 DNA is TGTGCCAGCAGTTTGGGACTAGCGGGAGGCTACGAGCAGTACTTC. Translating gives CASSLGLAGGYEQYF.